One sample yielded the 5 T cell receptor beta chains listed below, sequenced in a study of cytomegalovirus exposure and HLA in healthy donors. Researchers ran the PCR with 60 Vbeta and 13 Jbeta primers. Repertoires were generated with immunoSEQ multiplex PCR, while TCRdb's copy carries only in-frame clones and drops some. Reported are 60,000 to 65,000 clones; the ten largest clones contain around 5.3%. Sequenced input: PBMCs. These receptors were collected from a man aged 25-45 years in good health and CMV-seropositive.

The rearrangement joins TRBV5-1 to TRBJ2-3; a weak D match, TRBD1 (6 bases). This CDR3 region has 16 residues. Per the germline V gene, CDR1 is SGHRS and CDR2 is YFSETQ. Trimming took off 5 bases at V and 0 bases at J, with 16 bases between the two ends. CDR3 amino acids: CASSPTGTLSTDTQYF. The CDR3 nucleotides read TGCGCCAGCAGTCCGACCGGGACACTTAGCACAGATACGCAGTATTTT.

The V and J genes are TRBV6-5 and TRBJ1-2, with TRBD1 matching 7 bases. From germline, CDR1 is MNHEY and CDR2 SVGAGI. Germline trimming cut 8 bases from V and 3 bases from J; bases unmatched to any gene: 0. The CDR3 sequence is 11 residues long. CDR3 sequence: CASGQDYGYTF. For the CDR3, the DNA is TGTGCCAGCGGACAGGACTATGGCTACACCTTC.

The chain uses TRBV19 and TRBJ2-1; 8 bases agree with TRBD1. The V and J ends lost 4 bases and 8 bases, in that order; junction bases with no gene match: 7. Germline V gene data show CDR1 as LNHDA and CDR2 as SQIVND (reference sequence). This CDR3 contains 14 residues. In DNA form, the CDR3 reads TGTGCCAGTAGTAGGACAGGGTTTGTTGATGAGCAGTTCTTC. Translated, it gives CASSRTGFVDEQFF.

The rearrangement joins TRBV6-1 to TRBJ1-3, with D perhaps matching TRBD1 (6 bases). This CDR3 spans 15 amino acids. The germline gives CDR1 MNHNS, CDR2 SASEGT. V lost 6 bases and J 1 base, leaving 13 bases between the germline ends. The CDR3 DNA is TGTGCCAGCAGCAACGGACAGACATCTGGAAACACCATATATTTT. Protein: CASSNGQTSGNTIYF.

The chain uses TRBV30 and TRBJ1-5; unclear D gene. Trimming cost V 7 bases and J 5 bases, with 18 bases left between them. Per germline, CDR1 GTSNPN and CDR2 SVGIG (reference sequence). The CDR3 consists of 14 residues. CDR3 protein: CAYPGDRNDQPQHF. CDR3 DNA sequence: TGTGCCTACCCGGGAGACCGCAACGATCAGCCCCAGCATTTT.